What follows describes a single TCR beta chain. Its antigen is undetermined. From germline, CDR1 is LGHDT and CDR2 YNNKEL (reference sequence). This CDR3 is built from 15 residues. Trimming cost V 0 bases and J 4 bases, with 12 bases left between them. By quantitative 5'-RACE with molecular barcodes, the TCR beta libraries were made. TCRdb reprocessed the 5' RACE reads with MiXCR, giving one entry per CDR3 protein. The table records hundreds of thousands of distinct CDR3 sequences, about 12% of them present only once. The data were obtained in a study of CD8 T cells in ankylosing spondylitis. Findings and limits, study-wide: Prior work had noted some motif variants in reactive arthritis blood and synovial fluid. About 8 highly homologous variants made up a TCR beta motif, and this motif appeared characteristic of ankylosing spondylitis blood. There was reportedly significant enrichment of clones that were disease-linked in matched ankylosing spondylitis synovial fluid.

Sequenced material: blood, either unsorted or a sorted T cell fraction (not recorded which). The TCR comes from a male donor with ankylosing spondylitis. This rearrangement joins TRBV3-1 to TRBJ1-2; D not certain. The CDR3 sequence: CASSQEVGRLYGYTF. CDR3 nucleotides: TGTGCCAGCAGCCAAGAAGTAGGCAGGCTCTATGGCTACACCTTC.